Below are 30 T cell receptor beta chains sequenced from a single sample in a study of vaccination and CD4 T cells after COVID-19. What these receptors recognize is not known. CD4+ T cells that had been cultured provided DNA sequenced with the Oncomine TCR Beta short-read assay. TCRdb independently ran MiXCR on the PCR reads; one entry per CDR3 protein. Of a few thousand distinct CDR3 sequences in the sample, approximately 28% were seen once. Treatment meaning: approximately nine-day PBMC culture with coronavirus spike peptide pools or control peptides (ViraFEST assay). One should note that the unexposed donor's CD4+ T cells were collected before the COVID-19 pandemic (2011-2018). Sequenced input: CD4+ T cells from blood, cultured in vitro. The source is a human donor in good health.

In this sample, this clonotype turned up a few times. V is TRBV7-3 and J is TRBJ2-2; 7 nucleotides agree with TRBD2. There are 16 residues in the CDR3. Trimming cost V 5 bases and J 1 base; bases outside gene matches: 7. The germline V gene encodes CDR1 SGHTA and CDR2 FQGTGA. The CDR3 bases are TGTGCCAGCAGCCCCCTCGGGACTATGAACACCGGGGAGCTGTTTTTT. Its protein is CASSPLGTMNTGELFF.

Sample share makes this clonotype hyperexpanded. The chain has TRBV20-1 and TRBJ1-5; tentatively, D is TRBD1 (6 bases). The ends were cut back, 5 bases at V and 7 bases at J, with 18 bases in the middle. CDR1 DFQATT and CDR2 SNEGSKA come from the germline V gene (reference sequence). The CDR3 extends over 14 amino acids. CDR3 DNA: TGCAGTGCTGTAAGAGATACAGGGTACCAGCCCCAGCATTTT. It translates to CSAVRDTGYQPQHF.

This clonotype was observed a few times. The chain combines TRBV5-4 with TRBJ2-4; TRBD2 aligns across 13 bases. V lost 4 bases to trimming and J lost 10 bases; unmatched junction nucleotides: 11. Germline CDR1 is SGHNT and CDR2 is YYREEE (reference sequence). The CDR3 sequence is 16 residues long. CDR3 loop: CASSPGGTSGDGIQYF. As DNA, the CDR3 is TGTGCCAGCAGCCCGGGAGGGACTAGCGGGGATGGGATTCAGTACTTC.

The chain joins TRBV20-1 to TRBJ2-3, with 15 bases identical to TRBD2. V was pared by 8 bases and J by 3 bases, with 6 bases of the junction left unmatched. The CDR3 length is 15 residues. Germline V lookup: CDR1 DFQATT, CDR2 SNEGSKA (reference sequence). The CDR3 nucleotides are TGCAGTACCGGCGGGACTAGCGGGGGGACAGATACGCAGTATTTT. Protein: CSTGGTSGGTDTQYF.

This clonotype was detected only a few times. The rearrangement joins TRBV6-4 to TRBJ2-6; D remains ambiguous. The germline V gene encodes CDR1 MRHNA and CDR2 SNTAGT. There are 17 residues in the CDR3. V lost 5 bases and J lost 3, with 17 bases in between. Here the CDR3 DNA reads TGTGCCAGCAGTCCGAGTAGCAGCTCAGGTGGGGCCAACGTCCTGACTTTC. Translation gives CASSPSSSSGGANVLTF.

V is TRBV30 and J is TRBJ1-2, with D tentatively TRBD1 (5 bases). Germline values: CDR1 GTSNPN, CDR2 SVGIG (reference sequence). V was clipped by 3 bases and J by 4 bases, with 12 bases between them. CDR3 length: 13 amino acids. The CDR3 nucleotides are TGTGCCTGGAGCACAGGAGGGGCCTATGGCTACACCTTC. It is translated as CAWSTGGAYGYTF.

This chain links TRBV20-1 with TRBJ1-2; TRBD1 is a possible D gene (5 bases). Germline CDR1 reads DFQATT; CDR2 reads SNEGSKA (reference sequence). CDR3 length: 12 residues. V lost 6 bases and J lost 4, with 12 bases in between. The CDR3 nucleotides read TGCAGTGCCGGCCAGGGAGGCTATGGCTACACCTTC. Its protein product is CSAGQGGYGYTF.

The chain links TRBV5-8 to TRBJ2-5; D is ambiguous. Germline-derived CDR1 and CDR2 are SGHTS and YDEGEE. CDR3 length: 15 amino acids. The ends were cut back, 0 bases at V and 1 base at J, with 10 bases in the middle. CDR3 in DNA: TGTGCCAGCAGCTTGGCCTGGCGGATCCAAGAGACCCAGTACTTC. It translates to CASSLAWRIQETQYF.

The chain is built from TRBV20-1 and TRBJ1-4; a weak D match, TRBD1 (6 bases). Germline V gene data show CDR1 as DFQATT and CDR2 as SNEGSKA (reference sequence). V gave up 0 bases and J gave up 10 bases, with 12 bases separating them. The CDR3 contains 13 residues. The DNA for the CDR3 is TGCAGTGCTAGAGATTTGGGGGCGCGAAAACTGTTTTTT. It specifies CSARDLGARKLFF.

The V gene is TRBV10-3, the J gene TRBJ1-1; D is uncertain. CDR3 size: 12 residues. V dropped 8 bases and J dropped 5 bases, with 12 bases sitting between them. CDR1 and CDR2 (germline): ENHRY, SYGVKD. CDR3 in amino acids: CAILGYGTEAFF. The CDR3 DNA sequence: TGTGCCATCTTGGGGTACGGAACTGAAGCTTTCTTT.

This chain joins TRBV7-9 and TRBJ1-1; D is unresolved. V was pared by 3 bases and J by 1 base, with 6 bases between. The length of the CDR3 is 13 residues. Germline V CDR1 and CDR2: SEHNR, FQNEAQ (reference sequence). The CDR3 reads CASSLYENTEAFF. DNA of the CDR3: TGTGCCAGCAGCTTGTACGAGAACACTGAAGCTTTCTTT.

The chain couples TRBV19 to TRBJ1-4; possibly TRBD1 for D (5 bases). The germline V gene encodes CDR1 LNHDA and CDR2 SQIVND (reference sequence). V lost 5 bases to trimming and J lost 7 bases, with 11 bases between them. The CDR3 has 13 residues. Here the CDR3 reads CASSGQGSEKLFF. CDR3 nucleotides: TGTGCCAGTAGTGGGCAGGGTAGTGAAAAACTGTTTTTT.

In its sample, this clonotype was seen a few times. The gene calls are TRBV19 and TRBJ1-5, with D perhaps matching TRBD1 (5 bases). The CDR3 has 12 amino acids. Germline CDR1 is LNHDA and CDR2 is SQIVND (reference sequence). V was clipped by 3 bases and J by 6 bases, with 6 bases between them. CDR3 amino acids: CASSMTVQPQHF. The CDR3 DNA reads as TGTGCCAGTAGTATGACAGTTCAGCCCCAGCATTTT.

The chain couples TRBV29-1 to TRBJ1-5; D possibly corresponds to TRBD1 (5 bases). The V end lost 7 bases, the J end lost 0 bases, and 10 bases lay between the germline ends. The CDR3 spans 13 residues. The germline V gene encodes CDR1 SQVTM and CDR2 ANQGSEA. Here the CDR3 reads CSAQDNSNQPQHF. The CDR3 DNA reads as TGCAGCGCTCAGGACAATAGCAATCAGCCCCAGCATTTT. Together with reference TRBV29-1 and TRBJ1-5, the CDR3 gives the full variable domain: SAVISQKPSRDICQRGTSLTIQCQVDSQVTMMFWYRQQPGQSLTLIATANQGSEATYESGFVIDKFPISRPNLTFSTLTVSNMSPEDSSIYLCSAQDNSNQPQHFGDGTRLSIL.

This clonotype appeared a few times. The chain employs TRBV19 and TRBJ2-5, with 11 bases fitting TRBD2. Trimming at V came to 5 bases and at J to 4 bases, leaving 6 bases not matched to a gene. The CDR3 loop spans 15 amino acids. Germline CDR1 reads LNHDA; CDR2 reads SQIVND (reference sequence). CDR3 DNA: TGTGCCAGTAGTCACATCGGGACTAGCGGAGAGACCCAGTACTTC. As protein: CASSHIGTSGETQYF.

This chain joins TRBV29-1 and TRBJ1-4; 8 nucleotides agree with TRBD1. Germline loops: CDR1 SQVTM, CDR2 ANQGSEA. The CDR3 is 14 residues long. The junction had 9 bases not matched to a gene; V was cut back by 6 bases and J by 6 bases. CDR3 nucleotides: TGCAGCGTCGGGTTAACAGGGGGTGATGAAAAACTGTTTTTT. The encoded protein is CSVGLTGGDEKLFF.

CDR3 in amino acids: CSARFTSYNEQFF. CDR3 DNA: TGCAGTGCTAGGTTCACTAGCTACAATGAGCAGTTCTTC. The chain is built from TRBV20-1 and TRBJ2-1; D might be TRBD2 (5 bases). The CDR3 covers 13 residues. Germline V gene sequence: CDR1 DFQATT, CDR2 SNEGSKA (reference sequence). The V and J ends lost 3 bases and 3 bases respectively, with 9 bases between them.

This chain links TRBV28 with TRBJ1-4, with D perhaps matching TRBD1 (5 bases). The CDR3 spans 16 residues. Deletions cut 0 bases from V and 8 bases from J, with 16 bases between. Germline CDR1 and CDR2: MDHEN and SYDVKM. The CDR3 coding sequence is TGTGCCAGCAGTTTATGGGTGGGGGTAAGGAGGGAAAAACTGTTTTTT. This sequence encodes CASSLWVGVRREKLFF.

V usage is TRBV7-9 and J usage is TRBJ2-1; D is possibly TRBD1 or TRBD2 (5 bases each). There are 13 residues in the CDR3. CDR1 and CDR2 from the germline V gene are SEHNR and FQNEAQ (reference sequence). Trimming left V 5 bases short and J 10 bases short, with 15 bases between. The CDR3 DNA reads TGTGCCAGCAGCCCGTGGGACGTCCCAGAGCAGTTCTTC. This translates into CASSPWDVPEQFF.

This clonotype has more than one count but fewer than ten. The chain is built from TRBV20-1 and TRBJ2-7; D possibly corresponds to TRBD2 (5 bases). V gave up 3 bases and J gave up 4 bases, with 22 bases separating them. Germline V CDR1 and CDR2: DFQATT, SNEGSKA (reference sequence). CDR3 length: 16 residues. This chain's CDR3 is CSARPQLWRAAYEQYF. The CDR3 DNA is TGCAGTGCTAGGCCCCAGTTGTGGCGGGCAGCATACGAGCAGTACTTC.

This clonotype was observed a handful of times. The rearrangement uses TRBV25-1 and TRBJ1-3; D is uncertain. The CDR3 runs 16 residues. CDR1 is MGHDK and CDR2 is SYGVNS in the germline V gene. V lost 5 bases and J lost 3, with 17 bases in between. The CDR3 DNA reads TGTGCCAGCAGTCCAGACGGCTCTGTCCGTGGAAACACCATATATTTT. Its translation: CASSPDGSVRGNTIYF.

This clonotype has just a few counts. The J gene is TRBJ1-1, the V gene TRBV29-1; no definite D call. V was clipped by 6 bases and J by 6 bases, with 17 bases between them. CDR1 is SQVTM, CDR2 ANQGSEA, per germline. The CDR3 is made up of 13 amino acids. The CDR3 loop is CSVSLRGLAEAFF. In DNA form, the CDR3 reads TGCAGCGTCTCCCTCCGGGGTCTCGCTGAAGCTTTCTTT.

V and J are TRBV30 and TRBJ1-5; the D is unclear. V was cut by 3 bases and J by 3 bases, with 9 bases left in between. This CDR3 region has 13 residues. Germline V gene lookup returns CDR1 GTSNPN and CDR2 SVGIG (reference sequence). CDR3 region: CAWRSRNNQPQHF. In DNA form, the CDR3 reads TGTGCCTGGAGGTCACGGAACAATCAGCCCCAGCATTTT.

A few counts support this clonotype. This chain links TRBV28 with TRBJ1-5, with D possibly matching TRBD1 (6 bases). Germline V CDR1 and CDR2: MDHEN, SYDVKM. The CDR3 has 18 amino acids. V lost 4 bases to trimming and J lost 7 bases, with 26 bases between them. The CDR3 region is CASSSPESIYREIQPQHF. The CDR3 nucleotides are TGTGCCAGCAGTTCCCCTGAATCGATTTACAGGGAGATCCAGCCCCAGCATTTT.

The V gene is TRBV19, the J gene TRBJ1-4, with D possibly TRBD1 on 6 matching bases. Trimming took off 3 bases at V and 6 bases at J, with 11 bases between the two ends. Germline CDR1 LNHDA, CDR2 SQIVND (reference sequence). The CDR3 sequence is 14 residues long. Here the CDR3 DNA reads TGTGCCAGTAGTATGGGGGGCGAGGATGAAAAACTGTTTTTT. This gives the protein CASSMGGEDEKLFF.

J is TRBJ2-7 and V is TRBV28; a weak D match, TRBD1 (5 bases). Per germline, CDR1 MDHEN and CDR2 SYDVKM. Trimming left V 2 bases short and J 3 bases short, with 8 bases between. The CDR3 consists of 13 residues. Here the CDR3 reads CASSLTGVYEQYF. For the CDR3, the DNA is TGTGCCAGCAGTTTAACAGGCGTCTACGAGCAGTACTTC.

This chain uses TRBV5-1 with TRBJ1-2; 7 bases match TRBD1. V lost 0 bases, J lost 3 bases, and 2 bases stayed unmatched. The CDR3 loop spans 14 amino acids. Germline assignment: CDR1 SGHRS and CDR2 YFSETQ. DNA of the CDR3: TGCGCCAGCAGCTTGGCCGGGACAGACTATGGCTACACCTTC. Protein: CASSLAGTDYGYTF.

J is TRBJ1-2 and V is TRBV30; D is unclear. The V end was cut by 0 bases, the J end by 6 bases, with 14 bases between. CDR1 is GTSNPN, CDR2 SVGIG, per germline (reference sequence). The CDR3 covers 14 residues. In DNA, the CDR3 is TGTGCCTGGAGTGTATCAGAGCCCGTCCATGGCTACACCTTC. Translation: CAWSVSEPVHGYTF.

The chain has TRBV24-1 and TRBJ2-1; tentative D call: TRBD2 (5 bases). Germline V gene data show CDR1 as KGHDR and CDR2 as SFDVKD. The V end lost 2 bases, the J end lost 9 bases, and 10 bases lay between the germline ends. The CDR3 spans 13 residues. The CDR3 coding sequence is TGTGCCACCAGTGATTCACTAGAGTTTGAGCAGTTCTTC. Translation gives CATSDSLEFEQFF.

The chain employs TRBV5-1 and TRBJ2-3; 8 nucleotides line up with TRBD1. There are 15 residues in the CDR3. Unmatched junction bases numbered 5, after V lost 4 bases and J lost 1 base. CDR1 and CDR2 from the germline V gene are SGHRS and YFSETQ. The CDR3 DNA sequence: TGCGCCAGCAGCGCTGAACAGGGGGGCACAGATACGCAGTATTTT. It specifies CASSAEQGGTDTQYF.